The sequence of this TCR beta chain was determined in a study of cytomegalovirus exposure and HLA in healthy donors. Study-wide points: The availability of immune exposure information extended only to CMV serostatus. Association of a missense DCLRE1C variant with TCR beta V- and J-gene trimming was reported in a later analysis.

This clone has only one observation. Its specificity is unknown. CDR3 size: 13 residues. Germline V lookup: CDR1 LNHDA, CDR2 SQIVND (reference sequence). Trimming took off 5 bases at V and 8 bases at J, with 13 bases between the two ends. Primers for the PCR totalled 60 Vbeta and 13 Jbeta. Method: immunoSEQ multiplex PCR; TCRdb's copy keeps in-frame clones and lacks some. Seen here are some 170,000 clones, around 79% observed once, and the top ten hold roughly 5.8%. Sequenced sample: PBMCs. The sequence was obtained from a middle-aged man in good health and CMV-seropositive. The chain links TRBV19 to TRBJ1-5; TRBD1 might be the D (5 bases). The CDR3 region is CASSGRVMEPQHF. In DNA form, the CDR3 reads TGTGCCAGTAGTGGCAGGGTGATGGAGCCCCAGCATTTT.